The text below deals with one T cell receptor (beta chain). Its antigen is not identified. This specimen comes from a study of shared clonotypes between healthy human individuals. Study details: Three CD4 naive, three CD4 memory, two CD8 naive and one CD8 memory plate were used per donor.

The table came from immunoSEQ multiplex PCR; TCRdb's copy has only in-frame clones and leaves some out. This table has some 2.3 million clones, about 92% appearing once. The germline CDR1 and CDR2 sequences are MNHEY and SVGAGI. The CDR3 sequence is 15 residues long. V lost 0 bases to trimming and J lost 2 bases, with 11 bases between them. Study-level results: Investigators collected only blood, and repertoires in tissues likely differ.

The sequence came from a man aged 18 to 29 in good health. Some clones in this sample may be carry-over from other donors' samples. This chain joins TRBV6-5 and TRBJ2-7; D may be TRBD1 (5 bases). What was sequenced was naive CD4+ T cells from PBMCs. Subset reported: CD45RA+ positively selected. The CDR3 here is CASSYSNRPPYEQYF. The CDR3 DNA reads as TGTGCCAGCAGTTACTCGAACAGGCCCCCCTACGAGCAGTACTTC.